This T cell receptor (beta chain) is drawn from a study of cytomegalovirus exposure and HLA in healthy donors. The germline CDR1 and CDR2 sequences are SGHKS and YYEKEE (reference sequence). V lost 1 base and J lost 5, with 8 bases in between. CDR3 length: 13 amino acids. Points on this clone: Its antigen is not identified.

Findings and limits, study-wide: Presence/absence analyses took donor sequencing depth as roughly uniform. Immune exposure information available was restricted to CMV serostatus.

Healthy individuals who donated bone marrow served as the donors. This PCR relied on a set of 60 Vbeta primers and 13 Jbeta primers. Only in-frame clones appear in the TCRdb table, and some are missing; sequencing was by immunoSEQ multiplex PCR. The table has 200,000 to 300,000 clones, 82% seen once; the top ten hold 5.4%. The sequencing input was PBMCs. This clonotype originated in a woman aged 40 to 50 in good health and CMV-seropositive. The genes are TRBV5-5 and TRBJ2-3; perhaps TRBD2 as D (5 bases). In DNA form, the CDR3 reads TGTGCCAGCAGCTTGCTACGGGGAGATACGCAGTATTTT. Amino acid sequence: CASSLLRGDTQYF. Full variable domain (rest looked up from reference TRBV5-5 and TRBJ2-3): DAGVTQSPTHLIKTRGQQVTLRCSPISGHKSVSWYQQVLGQGPQFIFQYYEKEERGRGNFPDRFSARQFPNYSSELNVNALLLGDSALYLCASSLLRGDTQYFGPGTRLTVL.